This T cell receptor beta chain originates from a study of Ad26.COV2.S vaccination and SARS-CoV-2 variants (dated by TCRdb to the early 2020s). With regard to the full study: Vaccine-arm donors came from COV1001, a multicentre, randomized, double-blind, placebo-controlled phase I-IIa trial of Ad26.COV2.S in healthy adults. Ad26.COV2.S was given intramuscularly at 5x10^10 or 1x10^11 viral particles, as a single shot or as two shots 56 days apart. Sequencing of the TCRbeta repertoire served to evaluate the specificity and breadth of SARS-CoV-2-reactive T cell receptors following Ad26.COV2.S vaccination. The TCR-sequenced set comprised approximately 30 samples: roughly 19 Ad26.COV2.S vaccine recipients, 5 placebo recipients and 8 SARS-CoV-2 convalescent individuals. Trial participants were randomized into five groups of five, in which low-dose or high-dose Ad26.COV2.S was given once or twice, or placebo was given on both occasions. Blinding of investigators to trial group allocation was maintained during experiments and outcome assessment. What the study reported, not specific to this receptor: Comparing responses between vaccine doses or regimens was not something the study was powered to do. Ad26.COV2.S recipients had higher spike-specific TCR breadth than placebo recipients (P = 0.0014). It was noted by the authors that total T cell responses may have been underestimated by the TCR breadth and depth analyses. After vaccination, substantial breadth of spike-specific CD8+ and CD4+ T cell responses was reported. Vaccine and placebo recipients had similar non-spike TCR breadth, a finding consistent with the vaccine containing only spike.

The sample's treatment or condition, from its label and the paper: 15 to 20 received Ad26.COV2.S at low or high dose, single or two shots; 5 received placebo; per-sample allocation not given. Repertoires of vaccine and placebo recipients were sequenced from samples collected on day 63 after the first injection. In Cohort 1b, about two dozen adults aged 18-55 years were enrolled at a single site in Boston, USA, between 29 July and 7 August 2020. Ad26.COV2.S was a replication-incompetent adenovirus type 26 vector expressing a prefusion-stabilized SARS-CoV-2 spike protein from the original Wuhan strain. TCRbeta CDR3 regions were sequenced with the immunoSEQ Assay. After extraction, genomic DNA underwent amplification by bias-controlled multiplex PCR, followed by high-throughput sequencing. In the original analysis: To quantify the absolute abundance of each unique TCRbeta CDR3 region, sequences were collapsed and filtered. Usable DNA was measured by amplifying reference genes present in all nucleated cells, and TCRbeta template counts were normalized to that usable DNA to estimate T cell fraction. Repertoire TCRs were annotated as SARS-CoV-2-specific by exact matching of V gene, CDR3 amino acid sequence and J gene to a known reactive TCR set. The reference SARS-CoV-2 TCR set was derived from MIRA and filtered for enrichment in COVID-19-positive ImmuneCODE repertoires, a step that removed public or cross-reactive TCRs. Drawing on the MIRA antigens, annotated TCRs were analysed further at the level of specific ORF or position within ORF. Breadth was defined as annotated unique rearrangements over total unique productive rearrangements; depth was the summed frequency of those rearrangements. TCR breadth was compared between groups using two-sided Wilcoxon rank-sum tests. Here the immuneACCESS table is served through TCRdb, limited to in-frame sequences with V and J called. Missing clones are a known gap in these copies; in checked studies unresolved V genes cover under half, and the rest lacks a known reason. From that table come the V and J calls and clone size; the DNA was used to work out D and trimming. The sample has over 400,000 clones on record, about 92% of them singletons. The ten largest clones represent 4.3% of the sample.

A note on this clone: Its antigen remains unidentified. No much larger clone is present one base from it, and per-base qualities are unavailable.

The CDR3 has 16 amino acids, counting the end cysteine and phenylalanine. The DNA shown is the 48-base CDR3, in frame from base 1. For CDR1 and CDR2, the germline V gene lists SGDLS and YYNGEE. V trim: 7 bases; J trim: 6 bases; unmatched bases: 14. The material sequenced was peripheral blood, taken in a trial of Ad26.COV2.S vaccine versus placebo. The chain is made from TRBV9 and TRBJ2-2; the central 8 bases match TRBD2. This TCR came from a person between 18 and 60 years old who received the Ad26.COV2.S COVID-19 vaccine or a placebo. The DNA sequence follows: TGTGCCAGCGCCCTCAGTAGCGGGATAAGCGCCGGGGAGCTGTTTTTT. The resulting protein is CASALSSGISAGELFF.